This passage covers 22 T cell receptor beta chains from one sample sequenced in a study of tumor-infiltrating lymphocytes in primary liver carcinoma. From 20-30 mg of unsorted bulk tissue, DNA and RNA were co-extracted together. Researchers generated TCR beta cDNA from 500 to 600 ng of total RNA, relying on a constant-region primer. Three nested multiplex PCR rounds of slightly modified ARM-PCR generated TCR beta libraries. Rounds one and two of PCR, each of 9 to 11 cycles, were primed with TRBV1-TRBV30 forward primers and a C-beta reverse primer. Via MiXCR, TCRdb re-called the multiplex PCR reads, giving one row per CDR3 protein. In the table there are approximately 120,000 distinct CDR3 sequences, 55% to 75% of which are singletons. Sequenced input: liver tumor tissue from sampling region 3. Subset noted: tumor region T3, left-lateral pole. The receptors derive from a woman aged 55-69 years with primary liver carcinoma and hepatitis B virus infection.

On this clonotype itself: The CDR3 does not close with the conserved phenylalanine or tryptophan, likely indicating a read error. The V call is TRBV7-8, the J call TRBJ2-1; 12 bases match TRBD2. The germline V gene encodes CDR1 SGHVS and CDR2 FQNEAQ. The CDR3 runs to 16 residues. With 1 base clipped from V and 7 bases from J, the junction kept 5 bases outside the gene matches. The CDR3 DNA is TGTGCCAGCAGCTTAGTTGGGACTAGCGGGTGTAATGAGCAGTTCGTC. Its translation is CASSLVGTSGCNEQFV.

This clonotype came up once. One base away lies a much larger clone, so this may be a sequencing read error. V and J are TRBV5-4 and TRBJ2-2, with TRBD2 as a possible D gene (6 bases). This CDR3 has 15 residues. Germline lookup yields CDR1 SGHNT and CDR2 YYREEE (reference sequence). The chain's CDR3 is CASSLGLDNIGELFF. The CDR3 DNA reads as TGTGCCAGCAGCTTGGGACTAGACAACATCGGGGAGCTGTTTTTT.

A remark on this clonotype: This may come from a read error, since a much larger clone is one base off. Given the absence of the conserved phenylalanine or tryptophan at the CDR3 end, a read error is likely. The rearrangement joins TRBV6-5 to TRBJ2-7, with TRBD1 identical over 7 bases. The CDR3 consists of 14 residues. CDR1 is MNHEY and CDR2 is SVGAGI in the germline V gene. Germline trimming cut 5 bases from V and 8 bases from J; bases unmatched to any gene: 12. CDR3 loop: CASSLTSTGNKQYL. In DNA form, the CDR3 reads TGTGCCAGCAGTCTTACCTCGACAGGGAATAAGCAGTACTTA.

The chain is built from TRBV11-2 and TRBJ2-3; TRBD1 matches at 8 bases. The V gene end was trimmed by 8 bases and the J gene end by 4 bases; junction bases not matched to a gene: 14. CDR1 and CDR2 from the germline V gene are SGHAT and FQNNGV. The CDR3 runs to 16 residues. CDR3 sequence (DNA): TGTGCCAGCGGCTCGAACCGGTTACAGGGGGCAGATACGCAGTATTTT. Encoded protein: CASGSNRLQGADTQYF.

This clonotype was counted ten times or more. A clone one base away is much larger, so this may be a read error. The CDR3 nucleotides are TGTGCCAGCAGCTTTATGGATGACCGTTCACCCCTCTACTTT. This translates into CASSFMDDRSPLYF. The gene calls are TRBV11-2 and TRBJ1-6; no definite D call. Germline values: CDR1 SGHAT, CDR2 FQNNGV. The CDR3 is made up of 14 amino acids.

The table lists this clonotype with many counts. The chain is built from TRBV5-1 and TRBJ2-7; no clear D. This CDR3 has 13 residues. The germline CDR1 and CDR2 sequences are SGHRS and YFSETQ. V shed 2 bases and J shed 3 bases, with 9 bases lying between them. CDR3 residues: CASSLYGYYEQYF. CDR3 DNA sequence: TGCGCCAGCAGCTTATACGGTTACTACGAGCAGTACTTC.

About this clonotype: At one boundary the junction diverges from the germline segment, which might be a read error. The V gene is TRBV11-2, the J gene TRBJ2-3; D call uncertain. The germline V gene encodes CDR1 SGHAT and CDR2 FQNNGV. This CDR3 spans 14 amino acids. This CDR3 reads CASSLHSGTDAQYF. CDR3 nucleotides: TGTGCCAGCAGCCTCCATAGTGGCACAGATGCGCAGTATTTT.

V is TRBV2 and J is TRBJ2-1; 9 bases line up with TRBD1. The CDR3 spans 13 residues. The J segment lost 9 bases and the V segment lost 6 bases, leaving 6 bases of the junction unmatched. The germline CDR1 and CDR2 sequences are SNHLY and FYNNEI. CDR3 nucleotide sequence: TGTGCCAGCAGAGGACAGGGGATTGGTGAGCAGTTCTTC. It translates to CASRGQGIGEQFF.

In the case of this clonotype: One end of the junction varies from germline; a read error may be responsible. The chain carries TRBV6-5 and TRBJ2-7; 12 bases fit TRBD2. The CDR3 is 12 residues long. Germline V CDR1 and CDR2: MNHEY, SVGAGI. This CDR3 reads CACSRLAGEQYF. The CDR3 bases are TGTGCCTGCAGTAGACTAGCGGGAGAGCAATACTTC.

This clonotype has ten or more counts. The genes are TRBV13 and TRBJ1-2, with TRBD1 as a possible D gene (6 bases). The CDR3 covers 19 residues. CDR1 is PRHDT, CDR2 FYEKMQ, per germline (reference sequence). The germline V and J ends were trimmed by 10 bases and 2 bases, with 32 bases remaining between them. CDR3 nucleotides: TGTGCCACCCTCCGGTCAGGGAGGGGGTCGGAAACATTAAACTATGGCTACACCTTC. Protein sequence: CATLRSGRGSETLNYGYTF.

About this clonotype: The junction shows a germline mismatch at one end, possibly a read error. This chain connects TRBV6-6 to TRBJ1-1; no reliable D call. CDR1 is MNHNY and CDR2 is SVGAGI in the germline V gene (reference sequence). CDR3 length: 18 residues. The CDR3 region has the DNA TGTACCAGCAGTTACTCTTGGATCGGATTCGGTACCCCTGATGAAGCTTTCTTT. Translating gives CTSSYSWIGFGTPDEAFF.

Ten or more counts support this clonotype. The rearrangement joins TRBV29-1 to TRBJ2-7; TRBD1 is a possible D gene (5 bases). V lost 2 bases, J lost 7 bases, and 15 bases lay in between. The CDR3 is 13 amino acids. Germline-derived CDR1 and CDR2 are SQVTM and ANQGSEA. DNA of the CDR3: TGCAGCGTTGAATTCCCAGGGTTGAGGGAGCAGTACTTC. Its protein is CSVEFPGLREQYF.

Note on this clonotype: A much larger clonotype is one base distant, so this may be a read error. This chain joins TRBV28 and TRBJ2-7; the D is unclear. The CDR3 has 13 amino acids. CDR1 and CDR2 from the germline V gene are MDHEN and SYDVKM. CDR3 sequence (DNA): TGTGTCAGCATTAATACTAATAACTACGAGCAGTACTTC. Translating it yields CVSINTNNYEQYF.

The chain carries TRBV11-2 and TRBJ2-3; D may be TRBD1 (6 bases). Gene TRBJ1-5 matches the end of the DNA better, so the J call may be wrong. Germline V CDR1 and CDR2: SGHAT, FQNNGV. The CDR3 extends over 14 amino acids. CDR3: CASSPELGADTQHF. The CDR3 DNA reads as TGTGCCAGCAGTCCCGAATTGGGGGCAGATACGCAGCATTTT.

This clonotype is medium-sized (0.01 to 0.1%) within its sample. The rearrangement links TRBV11-2 to TRBJ2-7; D assignment may be TRBD1 or TRBD2 (5 bases each). Germline V gene lookup returns CDR1 SGHAT and CDR2 FQNNGV. Trimming took 5 bases from V and 4 from J, leaving 12 bases between them. CDR3 size: 13 residues. CDR3: CASSQRDGYEQYF. CDR3 DNA sequence: TGTGCCAGCAGCCAACGGGACGGATACGAGCAGTACTTC.

This clonotype was seen at least ten times. The V call is TRBV6-1, the J call TRBJ1-2; TRBD1 agrees at 12 bases. Trimming at V came to 7 bases and at J to 4 bases, leaving 7 bases not matched to a gene. Per germline, CDR1 MNHNS and CDR2 SASEGT. This CDR3 comprises 15 residues. In nucleotides, the CDR3 is TGTGCCAGCACGGGACAGGGGGCGAGTGCCTATGGCTACACCTTC. This encodes CASTGQGASAYGYTF.

On this clonotype: A junction boundary mismatches the germline segment, possibly from a read error. V and J are TRBV29-1 and TRBJ2-7; D perhaps matches TRBD1 (6 bases). The CDR3 length is 13 residues. CDR1 SQVTM and CDR2 ANQGSEA come from the germline V gene. The CDR3 spells CSVTGQELYEQYF. CDR3 DNA: TGCAGCGTAACGGGACAAGAACTCTACGAGCAATACTTC.

This clonotype has at least ten counts. CDR3 DNA sequence: TGTGCCAGCATCTCCCTCGGGGGGCAGGACACTGAAGCTTTCTTT. Translating gives CASISLGGQDTEAFF. The J gene is TRBJ1-1, the V gene TRBV6-5; TRBD1 might be the D (6 bases). The CDR3 has 15 amino acids. Trimming removed 7 bases at V and 3 bases at J, with 18 bases between. CDR1 is MNHEY and CDR2 is SVGAGI in the germline V gene.

Concerning this clonotype: One base away lies a much larger clone, so this may be a sequencing read error. This chain connects TRBV4-1 to TRBJ2-7, with 11 bases aligning to TRBD2. Germline V lookup: CDR1 MGHRA, CDR2 YSYEKL. Trimming took 0 bases from V and 5 from J; bases not matched to a gene: 12. The CDR3 has 18 amino acids. CDR3 in amino acids: CASSQEMGASGRRHEQYF. The DNA of the CDR3 is TGCGCCAGCAGCCAAGAAATGGGGGCTAGCGGGAGGAGGCACGAGCAGTACTTC.

A remark on this clonotype: A read error may produce the germline difference seen at one junction end. J is TRBJ1-1 and V is TRBV6-5; TRBD1 might be the D (5 bases). Germline CDR1 reads MNHEY; CDR2 reads SVGAGI. CDR3 length equals 16 residues. Here the CDR3 reads CASSSGGAQGWTAAFF. As DNA, the CDR3 is TGTGCCAGTAGTAGTGGAGGGGCTCAGGGTTGGACTGCAGCTTTCTTT.

This clonotype has a single count. The chain carries TRBV28 and TRBJ2-4; 9 positions agree with TRBD1. Trimming removed 6 bases from V and 2 bases from J; junction bases left unmatched: 5. The CDR3 loop spans 15 amino acids. Germline V gives CDR1 MDHEN, CDR2 SYDVKM. The CDR3 coding sequence is TGTGCCAGCAGGACAGGGGGTCCAACCAAAAACATTCAGTACTTC. Its translation is CASRTGGPTKNIQYF.

This clonotype was detected many times. The chain joins TRBV7-9 to TRBJ1-2; D call uncertain. This CDR3 comprises 12 residues. The germline V gene has CDR1 SEHNR and CDR2 FQNEAQ (reference sequence). V was pared by 4 bases and J by 6 bases, with 9 bases between. DNA of the CDR3: TGTGCCAGCAGCTCCACCGAGGATGGCTACACCTTC. Its protein is CASSSTEDGYTF.